The source of this TCR beta chain is a study of cytomegalovirus exposure and HLA in healthy donors. Study observations and caveats: In an earlier analysis, most TCR beta V segments were productive about 87% or about 30% of the time. Across all donors, roughly uniform sequencing depth was an assumption of the presence/absence analyses. In a later analysis, HLA-associated TCR beta chains were more clonally expanded than equally common others. Researchers catalogued roughly 150 TCR beta chains as cytomegalovirus-associated.

Primers: 60 Vbeta forward and 13 Jbeta reverse. Clones were read by immunoSEQ multiplex PCR, and TCRdb kept only the in-frame ones, dropping some. The sample carries about 93,000 clones, around 76% recorded once. This CDR3 is 12 amino acids long. Germline values: CDR1 SEHNR, CDR2 FQNEAQ (reference sequence). Concerning this clone itself: Its antigen is currently unknown. The junction does not match germline at one end; this may be a read error.

This chain joins TRBV7-9 and TRBJ1-1; no firm D call. The sequencing input was PBMCs. The TCR was taken from a man aged 25-45 years in good health and CMV-seronegative. The CDR3 sequence is CSSSLELDTAFF. Written as DNA, the CDR3 is TGTTCCAGCAGCTTAGAACTCGACACGGCTTTCTTT.